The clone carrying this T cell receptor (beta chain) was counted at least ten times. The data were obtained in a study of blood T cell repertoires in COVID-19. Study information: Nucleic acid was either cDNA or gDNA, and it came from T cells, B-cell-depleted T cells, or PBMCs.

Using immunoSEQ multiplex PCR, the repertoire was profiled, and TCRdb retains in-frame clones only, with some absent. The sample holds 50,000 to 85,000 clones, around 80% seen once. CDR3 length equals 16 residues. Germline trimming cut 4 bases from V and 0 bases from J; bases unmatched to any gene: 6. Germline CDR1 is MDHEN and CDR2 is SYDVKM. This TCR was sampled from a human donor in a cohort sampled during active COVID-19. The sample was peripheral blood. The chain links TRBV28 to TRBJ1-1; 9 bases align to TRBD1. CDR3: CASSSAGTGLNTEAFF. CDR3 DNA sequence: TGTGCCAGCAGTTCAGCCGGGACAGGGCTGAACACTGAAGCTTTCTTT.